This record concerns one TCR beta chain sequence. Donors were Caucasian adults residing in Nashville, Tennessee, USA. The data originate from a study of shared clonotypes between healthy human individuals. The CDR3 consists of 13 residues. Germline V gives CDR1 SGHDN, CDR2 FVKESK. Trimming cost V 6 bases and J 7 bases, with 16 bases left between them. Clones were read by immunoSEQ multiplex PCR, and TCRdb kept only the in-frame ones, dropping some. The data show approximately 2.1 million clones, more than 80% seen once. The sample consisted of naive CD4+ T cells from PBMCs. Documented subset: CD45RA+ positively selected. This TCR was recovered from a man between 18 and 29 years old in good health. Some clones in this sample may be carry-over from other donors' samples. The chain uses TRBV14 and TRBJ2-7; tentatively, D is TRBD1 (6 bases). The CDR3, as DNA: TGTGCCAGCAGTGAACAGGGAGTGGGGGAGCAGTACTTC. Translation: CASSEQGVGEQYF.